This is a list of T cell receptor beta chains from one sample in a study of blood T cell repertoires in COVID-19. Data came from immunoSEQ multiplex PCR; TCRdb stores just in-frame clones and leaves some out. The sample includes 30,000 to 45,000 clones, roughly 80% seen only once; the top ten take 14%. Input material: peripheral blood. Receptors originate from a human donor in a cohort sampled during active COVID-19. Each CDR3 is given with its conserved first and last residue. Fields, in order: D gene, V gene, clone size, J gene, CDR3 protein, CDR3 DNA. A D gene is named only where the DNA matches it firmly. A row's size may be missing; if present it is once, few, many or a size class.

TRBD1	TRBV24-1	.	TRBJ1-4	CATSEPTGGGEKLFF	TGTGCCACCAGTGAACCCACAGGGGGCGGAGAAAAACTGTTTTTT
TRBD2	TRBV27	.	TRBJ2-3	CASSSIGLLAGKDTQYF	TGTGCCAGCAGTTCCATCGGCCTACTAGCGGGGAAAGATACGCAGTATTTT
TRBD2	TRBV3-1/TRBV3-2	.	TRBJ2-5	CASSRDGRGNQETQYF	TGTGCCAGCAGCCGGGATGGGCGGGGGAACCAAGAGACCCAGTACTTC
TRBD1	TRBV7-6	.	TRBJ2-3	CASSLAGTASTDTQYF	TGTGCCAGCAGCTTAGCAGGGACAGCTAGCACAGATACGCAGTATTTT
TRBD1	TRBV19	once	TRBJ1-1	CASTRDRGPTEAFF	TGTGCCAGTACCCGGGACAGGGGGCCTACTGAAGCTTTCTTT
.	TRBV7-8	medium-sized	TRBJ2-2	CASSFWPANTGELFF	TGTGCCAGCAGCTTCTGGCCAGCGAACACCGGGGAGCTGTTTTTT
TRBD1	TRBV10-3	.	TRBJ1-4	CAISATGPNEKLFF	TGTGCCATCAGTGCGACAGGGCCTAATGAAAAACTGTTTTTT
TRBD1	TRBV7-9	.	TRBJ2-5	CASRQGTGARETQYF	TGTGCCAGCAGACAAGGGACAGGGGCTCGGGAGACCCAGTACTTC
TRBD1	TRBV7-2	.	TRBJ1-5	CASQGAPGNQPQHF	TGTGCCAGTCAGGGGGCGCCGGGCAATCAGCCCCAGCATTTT
TRBD1	TRBV6-2/TRBV6-3	.	TRBJ2-1	CASSDRTGSYNEQFF	TGTGCCAGCAGTGACCGGACAGGCTCCTACAATGAGCAGTTCTTC
.	TRBV2	.	TRBJ1-1	CARERDNRLMNTEAFF	TGTGCCAGGGAACGGGACAATAGACTTATGAACACTGAAGCTTTCTTT
TRBD1	TRBV4-2	.	TRBJ1-2	CASSLDRSYTF	TGTGCCAGCAGCCTGGACAGGAGCTACACCTTC
.	TRBV4-2	.	TRBJ2-2	CASSQGLQGGSNTGELFF	TGTGCCAGCAGCCAAGGGCTCCAGGGGGGAAGCAACACCGGGGAGCTGTTTTTT
.	TRBV5-1	.	TRBJ2-7	CASSLLDTQSEQYF	TGCGCCAGCAGCTTACTGGACACCCAAAGCGAGCAGTACTTC
.	TRBV18	.	TRBJ1-2	CASSPFRDKPGGYTF	TGTGCCAGCTCACCGTTCCGGGACAAACCCGGGGGCTACACCTTC
TRBD1	TRBV24-1	.	TRBJ2-7	CATSDHPGGEEQYF	TGTGCCACCAGTGACCACCCAGGGGGCGAAGAGCAGTACTTC
TRBD1	TRBV6-2/TRBV6-3	.	TRBJ1-5	CASSRRGGGNQPQHF	TGTGCCAGCAGTAGAAGAGGGGGCGGCAATCAGCCCCAGCATTTT
.	TRBV4-1	.	TRBJ2-7	CASSQEPEDYEQYF	TGCGCCAGCAGCCAAGAACCGGAGGACTACGAGCAGTACTTC
.	TRBV28	.	TRBJ1-2	CASSPQGSYGYTF	TGTGCCAGCAGCCCCCAGGGCAGCTATGGCTACACCTTC
TRBD1	TRBV6-2/TRBV6-3	once	TRBJ1-1	CASSQDRDTFF	TGTGCCAGCAGTCAGGACAGGGATACTTTCTTT
TRBD1	TRBV7-8	.	TRBJ1-1	CASSTYGTVNTEAFF	TGTGCCAGCAGCACCTACGGGACAGTGAACACTGAAGCTTTCTTT
.	TRBV18	.	TRBJ1-2	CASSPGTPQNGGYTF	TGTGCCAGCTCACCCGGGACACCCCAAAACGGGGGCTACACCTTC
.	TRBV7-3	.	TRBJ2-3	CASSLSRAGFTDTQYF	TGTGCCAGCAGCTTAAGTCGGGCGGGATTCACAGATACGCAGTATTTT
.	TRBV19	.	TRBJ2-1	CASSDHWGGPYNEQFF	TGTGCCAGTAGTGACCATTGGGGGGGCCCCTACAATGAGCAGTTCTTC
.	TRBV19	.	TRBJ2-2	CASSLRPANTGELFF	TGTGCCAGTAGCCTCAGGCCGGCGAACACCGGGGAGCTGTTTTTT
.	TRBV5-1	.	TRBJ1-2	CASSLRTVEYGYTF	TGCGCCAGCAGCTTGAGGACAGTGGAATATGGCTACACCTTC
TRBD1	TRBV27	once	TRBJ1-5	CASSLGTGDQPQHF	TGTGCCAGCAGTTTAGGGACAGGGGATCAGCCCCAGCATTTT
.	TRBV3-1/TRBV3-2	.	TRBJ2-5	CASSQLSPATQETQYF	TGTGCCAGCAGCCAATTAAGCCCTGCTACCCAAGAGACCCAGTACTTC
.	TRBV7-2	few	TRBJ1-3	CASSTYKDFSGNTIYF	TGTGCCAGCAGTACGTATAAGGACTTCTCTGGAAACACCATATATTTT
.	TRBV7-6	once	TRBJ1-3	CASSLAGSGNTIYF	TGTGCCAGCAGCTTAGCAGGGAGCGGAAACACCATATATTTT
.	TRBV27	.	TRBJ2-5	CASSLGVSGETQYF	TGTGCCAGCAGTTTAGGGGTGTCGGGGGAGACCCAGTACTTC
TRBD1	TRBV28	.	TRBJ2-3	CASSQRATGVRTDTQYF	TGTGCCAGCAGCCAAAGGGCAACAGGGGTGAGAACAGATACGCAGTATTTT
.	TRBV29-1	once	TRBJ1-1	CSVNRQRNTEAFF	TGCAGCGTTAATAGACAGAGAAACACTGAAGCTTTCTTT
TRBD1	TRBV6-6	.	TRBJ1-5	CASRLGGDNQPQHF	TGTGCCAGCAGGCTAGGGGGCGACAATCAGCCCCAGCATTTT
.	TRBV30	.	TRBJ1-5	CAWSVGGKQPQHF	TGTGCCTGGAGTGTGGGGGGGAAGCAGCCCCAGCATTTT
.	TRBV19	.	TRBJ1-2	CASSIALDSSRGYTF	TGTGCCAGTAGTATAGCCCTCGACAGTAGTCGTGGCTACACCTTC
TRBD2	TRBV7-2	.	TRBJ2-7	CASTSRLAGGGEQYF	TGTGCCAGCACCTCCCGACTAGCGGGGGGGGGCGAGCAGTACTTC
.	TRBV12-5	.	TRBJ2-1	CASGLGASSAIDEQFF	TGTGCTAGTGGTTTGGGGGCAAGTAGCGCAATCGATGAGCAGTTCTTC
.	TRBV10-3	.	TRBJ2-1	CAISETAPNSYNEQFF	TGTGCCATCAGTGAGACAGCCCCGAACAGCTACAATGAGCAGTTCTTC
.	TRBV19	.	TRBJ2-6	CASTSTPRTSGANVLTF	TGTGCCAGTACCTCGACACCTCGGACTTCTGGGGCCAACGTCCTGACTTTC
TRBD1	TRBV2	.	TRBJ1-2	CASSTTNRGRGGYTF	TGTGCCAGCAGCACCACTAACAGGGGGCGCGGTGGCTACACCTTC
.	TRBV9	.	TRBJ1-1	CASSVGGWTEAFF	TGTGCCAGCAGCGTAGGCGGGTGGACTGAAGCTTTCTTT
TRBD1	TRBV28	.	TRBJ1-1	CASSSPQGERTEAFF	TGTGCCAGCAGTTCCCCACAGGGGGAACGGACTGAAGCTTTCTTT
TRBD1	TRBV18	.	TRBJ1-2	CASSPEVTGGMGYTF	TGTGCCAGCTCACCGGAGGTGACAGGGGGGATGGGCTACACCTTC
.	TRBV4-3	.	TRBJ2-6	CASSQDLVGGASSGANVLTF	TGCGCCAGCAGCCAAGATCTGGTTGGAGGGGCAAGCTCTGGGGCCAACGTCCTGACTTTC
TRBD2	TRBV3-1/TRBV3-2	once	TRBJ2-1	CASSPQRGVRNNEQFF	TGTGCCAGCAGCCCCCAGCGGGGGGTTAGAAACAATGAGCAGTTCTTC
TRBD1	TRBV18	few	TRBJ1-1	CASSSQGQGEAFF	TGTGCCAGCTCATCACAGGGGCAGGGTGAAGCTTTCTTT